Listed here are 31 T cell receptor beta chains from one sample, sequenced in a study of blood T cells in healthy people across ages. It was with a sample-barcoded 5' primer and a J-beta primer mix that a second PCR of roughly 7 to 11 cycles was run. TCRdb independently ran MiXCR on the 5' RACE reads; one entry per CDR3 protein. The sample gives 600,000 or so distinct CDR3 sequences, roughly 20% of which show up once; roughly 3.9% is in the top ten. The sample taken for sequencing was blood. Receptor source: a man aged 70 or older in good health.

The V and J genes are TRBV7-6 and TRBJ2-7; the D call may be TRBD1 or TRBD2 (5 bases each). CDR3 length: 15 residues. Germline values: CDR1 SGHVS, CDR2 FNYEAQ. V was clipped by 4 bases and J by 1 base, with 14 bases between them. The CDR3 nucleotides are TGTGCCAGCAGCTCCAACCGGGACGGATCCTACGAGCAGTACTTC. Translating it yields CASSSNRDGSYEQYF.

J is TRBJ2-4 and V is TRBV12-5; TRBD1 agrees at 7 bases. The CDR3 is 14 amino acids. Germline CDR1 reads LGHNT; CDR2 reads FRNRAP. After removal of 6 bases from V and 3 bases from J, the junction contained 5 bases not matched to a gene. The CDR3 nucleotides are TGTGCTAGTGGAACCGGGACAGACAAAAACATTCAGTACTTC. It specifies CASGTGTDKNIQYF.

Note on this clonotype: One end of the junction fails to match germline, which may point to a read error. CDR3 nucleotides: TGTGCCGGCAGTTGGTATGATACGCAGTATTTT. Residues: CAGSWYDTQYF. The gene calls are TRBV6-2 or TRBV6-3 and TRBJ2-3; D is unresolved. The CDR3 sequence is 11 residues long. Germline CDR1 MNHEY, CDR2 SVGEGT.

This clonotype was seen only a few times. This chain uses TRBV20-1 with TRBJ2-7, with 9 bases fitting TRBD2. Trimming removed 4 bases from V and 5 bases from J; junction bases left unmatched: 9. The germline V gene encodes CDR1 DFQATT and CDR2 SNEGSKA (reference sequence). The CDR3 extends over 14 amino acids. The CDR3 region is CSATVTSGYNEQYF. The DNA for the CDR3 is TGCAGTGCTACAGTGACTAGCGGTTATAACGAGCAGTACTTC.

This clonotype has more than one count but fewer than ten. The V and J genes are TRBV16 and TRBJ2-5; 8 nucleotides line up with TRBD2. J gave up 1 base and V 2 bases, and 6 bases lay outside the gene matches. The germline V gene has CDR1 KGHSY and CDR2 FQNENV. There are 16 residues in the CDR3. CDR3 loop: CASSQGRTSGQETQYF. DNA of the CDR3: TGTGCCAGCAGCCAAGGGAGAACTAGCGGCCAAGAGACCCAGTACTTC.

CDR3 in amino acids: CASSRRSEQYF. CDR3 coding DNA: TGTGCCAGCAGTCGCCGTTCTGAGCAGTACTTC. The genes are TRBV6-2 or TRBV6-3 and TRBJ2-7; the D is unclear. The CDR3 sequence is 11 residues long. V lost 5 bases and J lost 7, with 9 bases in between. Per germline, CDR1 MNHEY and CDR2 SVGEGT.

The chain employs TRBV20-1 and TRBJ2-5, with D maybe TRBD1 (5 bases). The J call may be faulty, since TRBJ2-7 better matches the DNA end. This CDR3 is 11 amino acids long. CDR1 is DFQATT, CDR2 SNEGSKA, per germline (reference sequence). DNA for the CDR3: TGCAGTGCTAGACAGGGTTTCGAGCAGTACTTC. This codes for CSARQGFEQYF.

This clonotype was found a few times. This chain uses TRBV28 with TRBJ2-5; 7 nucleotides agree with TRBD1. The CDR3 is 13 residues long. CDR1 and CDR2 (germline): MDHEN, SYDVKM. V was clipped by 6 bases and J by 4 bases; unmatched bases: 5. For the CDR3, the DNA is TGTGCCAGCAGGTGGGACAGATTAGAGACCCAGTACTTC. Its protein product is CASRWDRLETQYF.

This clonotype was recorded a few times. The junction and the germline gene differ at one end; a read error may be behind it. The chain combines TRBV10-3 with TRBJ1-1; no reliable D call. The CDR3 has 12 amino acids. Germline lookup yields CDR1 ENHRY and CDR2 SYGVKD. The DNA of the CDR3 is TGTACCATCAGTAAAGATCGGACTGAAGCTTTCTTT. Encoded protein: CTISKDRTEAFF.

CDR3 DNA: TGCGCCAGCAGCTTGGTTCTAGCGAGGACAGATACGCAGTATTTT. It is translated as CASSLVLARTDTQYF. The chain combines TRBV5-1 with TRBJ2-3; tentative D call: TRBD2 (6 bases). Between the trimmed V and J ends, which lost 0 bases and 3 bases, there was a span of 11 bases. This CDR3 is 15 amino acids long. Germline assignment: CDR1 SGHRS and CDR2 YFSETQ.

This clonotype turned up a few times. The chain recombines TRBV6-5 with TRBJ2-3, with D perhaps given as TRBD1 or TRBD2 (5 bases each). The germline gives CDR1 MNHEY, CDR2 SVGAGI. The V end lost 0 bases, the J end lost 7 bases, and 14 bases lay between the germline ends. The CDR3 is made up of 15 amino acids. The CDR3: CASSYSRGHRYTQYF. CDR3 DNA sequence: TGTGCCAGCAGTTACTCACGGGGTCACAGGTATACGCAGTATTTT.

This clonotype appeared a few times. The gene calls are TRBV12-3 or TRBV12-4 and TRBJ2-3, with TRBD2 as a possible D gene (6 bases). This CDR3 has 14 residues. V was cut by 4 bases and J by 1 base, with 9 bases left in between. The CDR3: CASSWASGTDTQYF. Here the CDR3 DNA reads TGTGCCAGCAGTTGGGCTAGCGGCACAGATACGCAGTATTTT.

The chain carries TRBV18 and TRBJ2-2; no reliable D call. V was trimmed by 1 base and J by 2 bases, leaving 5 bases between them. The CDR3 extends over 14 amino acids. Per the germline V gene, CDR1 is KGHSH and CDR2 is LQKENI. Written as DNA, the CDR3 is TGTGCCAGCTCACCACTCGGAAACACCGGGGAGCTGTTTTTT. Its translation: CASSPLGNTGELFF.

The chain combines TRBV5-1 with TRBJ2-5, with D perhaps matching TRBD1 (6 bases). This CDR3 is built from 15 residues. Germline V CDR1 and CDR2: SGHRS, YFSETQ. V was cut by 3 bases and J by 0 bases, with 12 bases left in between. The chain's CDR3 is CASSSGTYHQETQYF. The CDR3 DNA reads as TGCGCCAGCAGCTCCGGGACATACCACCAAGAGACCCAGTACTTC.

This clonotype appeared a few times. V is TRBV7-9 and J is TRBJ2-3, with a possible D match to TRBD2 (5 bases). The CDR3 consists of 15 residues. With 5 bases removed from V and 4 bases from J, the gap between germline ends came to 16 bases. Germline CDR1 reads SEHNR; CDR2 reads FQNEAQ (reference sequence). The CDR3 is CASSLSSGNSDTQYF. The CDR3, as DNA: TGTGCCAGCAGCCTTTCTTCCGGGAACTCAGATACGCAGTATTTT.

The rearrangement uses TRBV10-3 and TRBJ2-3; 13 nucleotides line up with TRBD2. CDR3 length equals 15 residues. V shed 6 bases, J shed 2 bases, and the junction held 2 bases outside the gene matches. CDR1 is ENHRY, CDR2 SYGVKD, per germline. DNA of the CDR3: TGTGCCATCAGACTAGCGGGAGGGCCCACAGATACGCAGTATTTT. Its protein is CAIRLAGGPTDTQYF.

The chain is built from TRBV5-1 and TRBJ1-2; unclear D gene. CDR3 length: 13 amino acids. Per the germline V gene, CDR1 is SGHRS and CDR2 is YFSETQ. The V end lost 4 bases, the J end lost 8 bases, and 15 bases lay between the germline ends. The CDR3 nucleotides read TGCGCCAGCAGCCAAACTAAGTTCGAGGGCTACACCTTC. Translated, it gives CASSQTKFEGYTF.

In this sample, this clonotype turned up many times. V usage is TRBV20-1 and J usage is TRBJ1-1; no clear D gene. The V gene's germline CDR1 is DFQATT and CDR2 SNEGSKA (reference sequence). Trimming took off 0 bases at V and 1 base at J, with 12 bases between the two ends. This CDR3 contains 15 residues. The CDR3 loop is CSARDWQSGNTEAFF. In DNA form, the CDR3 reads TGCAGTGCTAGAGATTGGCAGTCGGGGAACACTGAAGCTTTCTTT.

This clonotype appeared once. This chain joins TRBV28 and TRBJ2-5; 8 positions match TRBD2. The J call is doubtful: the DNA matches TRBJ2-7 better. The CDR3 runs to 14 residues. Germline CDR1 and CDR2: MDHEN and SYDVKM. As DNA, the CDR3 is TGTGCCAGCTTTGGGGGGACTAGATCCTACGAGCAGTACTTC. This encodes CASFGGTRSYEQYF.

This chain connects TRBV6-6 to TRBJ1-4; weak D call: TRBD1 (6 bases). The CDR3 has 15 amino acids. Trimming took 5 bases from V and 3 from J, leaving 13 bases between them. CDR1 and CDR2 from the germline V gene are MNHNY and SVGAGI (reference sequence). In DNA form, the CDR3 reads TGTGCCAGCAGTACCGGACAGACTTCTAATGAAAAACTGTTTTTT. It translates to CASSTGQTSNEKLFF.

Many counts were recorded for this clonotype. The V gene is TRBV18, the J gene TRBJ1-4; D not certain. Trimming cost V 5 bases and J 6 bases, with 10 bases left between them. Germline loops: CDR1 KGHSH, CDR2 LQKENI. The CDR3 length is 13 residues. CDR3 in DNA: TGTGCCAGCTCATACAGCGGCGATGAAAAACTGTTTTTT. This gives the protein CASSYSGDEKLFF.

In this sample, this clonotype turned up a few times. The gene calls are TRBV6-1 and TRBJ2-5; 8 bases fit TRBD2. The J call may be mistaken, given a closer DNA end match to TRBJ2-1. The CDR3 consists of 13 residues. Germline loops: CDR1 MNHNS, CDR2 SASEGT. The CDR3 sequence is CASVLREDYEQFF. The CDR3 bases are TGTGCCAGCGTCCTGCGGGAGGATTATGAGCAGTTCTTC.

This rearrangement joins TRBV19 to TRBJ1-5, with D uncertain. Trimming removed 8 bases from V and 2 bases from J, with 13 bases in between. Germline V gene sequence: CDR1 LNHDA, CDR2 SQIVND (reference sequence). CDR3 length equals 14 residues. The CDR3 DNA is TGTGCCAGTCTACGTGGCGGTGGCAATCAGCCCCAGCATTTT. It encodes CASLRGGGNQPQHF.

This clonotype has only one observation. As the CDR3 is not closed by the conserved phenylalanine or tryptophan, this likely results from a read error. This chain connects TRBV2 to TRBJ2-1; 9 bases map to TRBD2. Germline lookup yields CDR1 SNHLY and CDR2 FYNNEI. This CDR3 has 15 amino acids. The junction had 6 bases not matched to a gene; V was cut back by 6 bases and J by 3 bases. CDR3 nucleotide sequence: TGTGCCAGCAGGCCGGGACTAGCAAACTACAATGAGCAGTTCCTC. Amino acids: CASRPGLANYNEQFL.

The chain combines TRBV29-1 with TRBJ2-5; D gene unclear. V was cut by 3 bases and J by 1 base, with 9 bases left in between. The CDR3 totals 13 residues. CDR1 SQVTM and CDR2 ANQGSEA come from the germline V gene. The CDR3 DNA reads TGCAGCGTTGATTTCATCCGCCAAGAGACCCAGTACTTC. Its translation is CSVDFIRQETQYF.

This clonotype came up a few times. V and J are TRBV20-1 and TRBJ2-7; 10 nucleotides line up with TRBD2. The V gene end was trimmed by 0 bases and the J gene end by 3 bases; junction bases not matched to a gene: 5. Germline CDR1 reads DFQATT; CDR2 reads SNEGSKA (reference sequence). The CDR3 consists of 15 residues. The CDR3 nucleotides read TGCAGTGCTAGAGATCTTCTAGCGGGAGTCTACGAGCAGTACTTC. This codes for CSARDLLAGVYEQYF.

In this sample, this clonotype turned up a few times. This sequence joins TRBV29-1 and TRBJ1-3, with 8 bases matching TRBD1. Germline V gives CDR1 SQVTM, CDR2 ANQGSEA. The CDR3 sequence is 14 residues long. Trimming took 3 bases from V and 4 from J; bases not matched to a gene: 5. DNA for the CDR3: TGCAGCGTTGATCGGACAGGGACCGGAAACACCATATATTTT. Amino acid sequence: CSVDRTGTGNTIYF. The full variable domain, rest sourced from reference TRBV29-1 and TRBJ1-3, is SAVISQKPSRDICQRGTSLTIQCQVDSQVTMMFWYRQQPGQSLTLIATANQGSEATYESGFVIDKFPISRPNLTFSTLTVSNMSPEDSSIYLCSVDRTGTGNTIYFGEGSWLTVV.

This chain links TRBV5-1 with TRBJ2-7, with 9 bases lining up with TRBD2. V was clipped by 2 bases and J by 2 bases; unmatched bases: 5. Looked up from germline, CDR1 is SGHRS and CDR2 is YFSETQ. The CDR3 is made up of 15 amino acids. This CDR3 is CASSFGTSSTYEQYF. The CDR3 DNA follows: TGCGCCAGCAGCTTTGGGACTAGCTCTACCTACGAGCAGTACTTC.

This clonotype turned up a few times. The chain couples TRBV3-1 to TRBJ2-6; D gene uncertain. This CDR3 is 14 amino acids long. Trimming took 3 bases from V and 3 from J, leaving 6 bases between them. The germline V gene has CDR1 LGHDT and CDR2 YNNKEL (reference sequence). The DNA of the CDR3 is TGTGCCAGCAGCCAGAATAATGGGGCCAACGTCCTGACTTTC. Its translation: CASSQNNGANVLTF.

This chain joins TRBV20-1 and TRBJ1-6, with D maybe TRBD1 (5 bases). The CDR3 has 14 amino acids. Trimming removed 6 bases at V and 1 base at J, with 10 bases between. The V gene's germline CDR1 is DFQATT and CDR2 SNEGSKA (reference sequence). Written as DNA, the CDR3 is TGCAGTGCCCGGGACCTATCCTATAATTCACCCCTCCACTTT. It is translated as CSARDLSYNSPLHF.

This clonotype was picked up a small number of times. One junction end disagrees with the germline gene, perhaps due to a read error. This chain joins TRBV7-7 and TRBJ2-5; TRBD2 agrees at 10 bases. The CDR3 sequence is 16 residues long. Germline V gene data show CDR1 as SSHAT and CDR2 as FNYEAQ (reference sequence). CDR3: CASSLGVAGGSETQYF. The CDR3 DNA reads as TGTGCTAGCAGCTTAGGAGTAGCGGGAGGATCAGAGACCCAGTACTTC. The full variable domain, rest sourced from reference TRBV7-7 and TRBJ2-5, is GAGVSQSPRYKVTKRGQDVTLRCDPISSHATLYWYQQALGQGPEFLTYFNYEAQPDKSGLPSDRFSAERPEGSISTLTIQRTEQRDSAMYRCASSLGVAGGSETQYFGPGTRLLVL.